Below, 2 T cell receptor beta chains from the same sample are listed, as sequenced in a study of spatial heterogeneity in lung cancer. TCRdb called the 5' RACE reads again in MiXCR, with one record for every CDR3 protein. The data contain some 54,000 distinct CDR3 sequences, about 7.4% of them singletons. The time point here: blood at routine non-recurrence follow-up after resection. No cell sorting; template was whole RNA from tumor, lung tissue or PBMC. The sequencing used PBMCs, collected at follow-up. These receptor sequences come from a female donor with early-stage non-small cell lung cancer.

The CDR3 DNA is TGTGCCAGCAGCCGACAGGGAAGGTTAGGAGATACGCAGTATTTT. Protein: CASSRQGRLGDTQYF. The chain carries TRBV6-5 and TRBJ2-3, with 7 positions matching TRBD1. The CDR3 length is 15 residues. The junction had 11 bases not matched to a gene; V was cut back by 6 bases and J by 5 bases. The germline gives CDR1 MNHEY, CDR2 SVGAGI.

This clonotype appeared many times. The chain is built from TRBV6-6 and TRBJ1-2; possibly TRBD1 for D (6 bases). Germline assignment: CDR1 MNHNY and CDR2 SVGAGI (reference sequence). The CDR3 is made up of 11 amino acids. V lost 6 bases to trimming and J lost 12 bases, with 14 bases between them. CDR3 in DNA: TGTGCCAGCAGAACGGACAGCCTCCACACCTTC. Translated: CASRTDSLHTF.